This T cell receptor beta chain was captured in a study of CD8 T cells in Susac syndrome. Overall study findings and caveats: Maximal CD8+ clonal expansion in Susac was observed within TEMRA cells and among active patients.

Bulk CD8+ and CD4+ cells came from magnetic negative isolation; CD8+ TEMRA by FACS. This CDR3 is built from 15 residues. V dropped 2 bases and J dropped 4; count of bases not matched to a gene: 7. The germline V gene has CDR1 GTSNPN and CDR2 SVGIG (reference sequence). It was with random hexamers that about 0.45 to 1 ug RNA was reverse transcribed. From the immunoSEQ multiplex PCR reads, TCRdb called clonotypes with MiXCR, one entry per CDR3 protein. Among 100,000 to 150,000 distinct CDR3 sequences listed, around 96% were seen once. Of note for this clonotype: Its antigen remains unknown.

The receptor comes from a human donor with Susac syndrome. The specimen was CD8+ T cells from PBMCs. The chain links TRBV30 to TRBJ2-7, with 11 bases aligning to TRBD1. CDR3 sequence reads: CAWSPGTGGLYEQYF. As DNA, the CDR3 is TGTGCCTGGAGTCCCGGGACAGGGGGTCTGTACGAGCAGTACTTC.